This TCR beta chain is from a study of blood T cell repertoires in COVID-19. This clone was counted between two and nine times. Per the original data handling: Amplification with reference gene primers provided the estimates of nucleated cell counts. The table came from immunoSEQ multiplex PCR; TCRdb's copy has only in-frame clones and leaves some out. That table is the source of V, J and clone size, and D and trimming were worked out from the DNA. The sample contains around 46,000 clones, 80% to 90% of which appear only once. The V gene lost 2 bases and the J gene lost 4 bases, with 6 bases spanning the gap. CDR1 is SEHNR and CDR2 is FQNEAQ in the germline V gene (reference sequence). The CDR3 consists of 13 residues.

V usage is TRBV7-9 and J usage is TRBJ1-3; D not certain. This receptor was taken from a man aged 50-59 years with acute or convalescent COVID-19. The sample comprised peripheral blood. The CDR3 sequence: CASSLTSGNTIYF. Written as DNA, the CDR3 is TGTGCCAGCAGCTTAACATCCGGAAACACCATATATTTT.